This T cell receptor (beta chain) was documented in a study of technical replicates of blood from a few donors (dated by TCRdb to 2015 to 2018). CDR1 and CDR2, per the germline V gene, are MNHNS and SASEGT. V sheds 0 bases and J sheds 0 bases, leaving 9 bases between their ends. The CDR3 starts with the cysteine, ends with the phenylalanine, and has 16 residues. Only the CDR3 DNA stays, 48 bases, in frame from base 1. The receptor library was made with the immunoSEQ multiplex PCR assay. TCRdb took over this immuneACCESS table, retaining in-frame rearrangements with V and J assigned. Such tables are incomplete; in checked studies, under half of the missing clones stem from an unresolved V gene, and the remainder is unexplained. This sample comprises under 85,000 clones, around 90% of them detected only once. The top ten clones comprise 0.41% of the sample. This clone occurred a few times. The target of this receptor is not known. No qualities accompany the bases; no much larger clone lies one base away.

The sequencing input was T cells isolated from PBMCs. The sequence was obtained from a human donor in good health. The sequence is built from TRBV6-1 and TRBJ1-5; a weak D assignment points to TRBD1 (5 bases agree). The CDR3 protein is CASSEAAGYSNQPQHF. DNA sequence: TGTGCCAGCAGTGAAGCTGCAGGGTATAGCAATCAGCCCCAGCATTTT.